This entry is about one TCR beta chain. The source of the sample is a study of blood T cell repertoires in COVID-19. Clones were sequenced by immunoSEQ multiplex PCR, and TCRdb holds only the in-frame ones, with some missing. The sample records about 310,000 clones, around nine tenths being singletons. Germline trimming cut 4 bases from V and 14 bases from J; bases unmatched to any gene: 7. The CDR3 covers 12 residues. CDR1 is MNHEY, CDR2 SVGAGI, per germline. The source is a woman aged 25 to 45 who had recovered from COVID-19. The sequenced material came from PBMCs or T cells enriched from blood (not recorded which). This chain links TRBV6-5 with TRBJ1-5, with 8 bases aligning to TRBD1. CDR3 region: CASSSEDRVEHF. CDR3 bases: TGTGCCAGCAGTTCCGAGGACAGGGTCGAGCATTTT.